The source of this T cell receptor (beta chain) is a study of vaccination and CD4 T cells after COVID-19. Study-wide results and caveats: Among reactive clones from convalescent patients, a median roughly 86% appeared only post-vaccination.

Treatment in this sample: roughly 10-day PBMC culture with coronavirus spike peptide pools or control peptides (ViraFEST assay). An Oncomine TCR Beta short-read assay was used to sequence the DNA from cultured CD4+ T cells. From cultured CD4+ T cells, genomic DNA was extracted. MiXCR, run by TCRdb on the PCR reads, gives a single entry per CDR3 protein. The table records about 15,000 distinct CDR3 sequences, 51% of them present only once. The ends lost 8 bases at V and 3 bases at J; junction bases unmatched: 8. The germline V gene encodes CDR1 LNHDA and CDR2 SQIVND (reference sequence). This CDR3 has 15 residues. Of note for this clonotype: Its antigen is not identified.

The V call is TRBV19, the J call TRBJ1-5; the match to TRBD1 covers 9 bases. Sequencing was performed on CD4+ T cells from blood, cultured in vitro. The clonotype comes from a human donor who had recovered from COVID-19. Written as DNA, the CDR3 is TGTGCCAGTCACCCAGGGACAGGGAACAATCAGCCCCAGCATTTT. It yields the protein CASHPGTGNNQPQHF.